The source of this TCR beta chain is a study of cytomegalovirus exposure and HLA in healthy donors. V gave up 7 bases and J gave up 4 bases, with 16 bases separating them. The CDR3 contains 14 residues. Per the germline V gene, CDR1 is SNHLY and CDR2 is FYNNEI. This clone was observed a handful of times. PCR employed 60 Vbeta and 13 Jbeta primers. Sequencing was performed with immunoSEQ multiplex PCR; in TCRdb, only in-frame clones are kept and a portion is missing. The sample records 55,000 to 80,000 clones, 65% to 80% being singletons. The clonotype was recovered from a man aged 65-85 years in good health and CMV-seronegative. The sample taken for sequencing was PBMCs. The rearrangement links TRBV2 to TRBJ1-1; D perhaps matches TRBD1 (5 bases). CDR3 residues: CASIRVGVGTEAFF. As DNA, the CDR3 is TGTGCCAGCATTAGGGTAGGGGTGGGCACTGAAGCTTTCTTT. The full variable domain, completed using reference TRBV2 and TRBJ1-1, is EPEVTQTPSHQVTQMGQEVILRCVPISNHLYFYWYRQILGQKVEFLVSFYNNEISEKSEIFDDQFSVERPDGSNFTLKIRSTKLEDSAMYFCASIRVGVGTEAFFGQGTRLTVV.